The 28 T cell receptor beta chains listed next were all sequenced from one sample in a study of T cells in Graves' hyperthyroidism and ophthalmopathy. TCR beta CDR3 sequences were amplified from RNA transcripts. The HTBI primer set drove a first-round RT-PCR of the TCR CDR3. A single record per CDR3 protein comes from TCRdb applying MiXCR to the multiplex PCR reads. The sample has some 600,000 distinct CDR3 sequences, under 60% seen once. Sequences were obtained from peripheral blood or thyroid tissue (not recorded which). These receptor sequences come from a young woman with Graves' hyperthyroidism.

The J gene is TRBJ1-2, the V gene TRBV29-1; tentative D call: TRBD1 (5 bases). Trimming cost V 7 bases and J 1 base, with 25 bases left between them. Per the germline V gene, CDR1 is SQVTM and CDR2 is ANQGSEA. This CDR3 is built from 17 residues. For the CDR3, the DNA is TGCAGCGCCGAAAGTCAGGGCCTAAACACACTTAACTATGGCTACACCTTC. Its translation: CSAESQGLNTLNYGYTF.

At least ten counts were recorded for this clonotype. This chain uses TRBV10-3 with TRBJ1-1; D might be TRBD1 (5 bases). Trimming pared 4 bases from V and 4 bases from J, leaving 7 bases between. This CDR3 is 12 amino acids long. Looked up from germline, CDR1 is ENHRY and CDR2 is SYGVKD. Written as DNA, the CDR3 is TGTGCCATCAGTGCAGGGTTCACTGAAGCTTTCTTT. Translating it yields CAISAGFTEAFF.

This clonotype was found a few times. The V gene is TRBV19, the J gene TRBJ1-2, with a possible D match to TRBD1 (6 bases). CDR1 LNHDA and CDR2 SQIVND come from the germline V gene (reference sequence). The CDR3 has 14 amino acids. Trimming pared 5 bases from V and 3 bases from J, leaving 13 bases between. DNA for the CDR3: TGTGCCAGTAGTTGGGGGCGCGACGACTATGGCTACACCTTC. This translates into CASSWGRDDYGYTF. Complete variable domain (other parts from reference TRBV19 and TRBJ1-2): DGGITQSPKYLFRKEGQNVTLSCEQNLNHDAMYWYRQDPGQGLRLIYYSQIVNDFQKGDIAEGYSVSREKKESFPLTVTSAQKNPTAFYLCASSWGRDDYGYTFGSGTRLTVV.

This clonotype was found many times. The chain uses TRBV19 and TRBJ2-5; D remains ambiguous. The V and J ends lost 5 bases and 5 bases respectively, with 15 bases between them. Germline-derived CDR1 and CDR2 are LNHDA and SQIVND (reference sequence). The CDR3 length is 14 residues. CDR3 DNA sequence: TGTGCCAGTAGTTTGCCAGGCCGGTTGGAGACCCAGTACTTC. Translation: CASSLPGRLETQYF.

Written as DNA, the CDR3 is TGTGCCAGCAGCTTAGCGCCCGGGGAGGTGGGCGAGCAGTACTTC. Amino acid sequence: CASSLAPGEVGEQYF. The V gene is TRBV7-9, the J gene TRBJ2-7; maybe TRBD2 (6 bases). CDR3 size: 15 residues. The V gene lost 0 bases and the J gene lost 6 bases, with 15 bases spanning the gap. CDR1 is SEHNR and CDR2 is FQNEAQ in the germline V gene (reference sequence).

Comments on this clonotype: A much larger clone is a single base away; this may be a read error. The chain recombines TRBV7-3 with TRBJ1-6; the D gene is possibly TRBD1 (5 bases). CDR1 and CDR2 (germline): SGHTA, FQGTGA. The CDR3 is 16 residues long. The CDR3 bases are TGCGCCAGCAGCCAAGGGGAGTTGGCCTATAATTCACCCCTCCACTTT. It encodes CASSQGELAYNSPLHF.

This clonotype was seen ten or more times. The rearrangement joins TRBV24-1 to TRBJ2-5, with D perhaps matching TRBD1 or TRBD2 (5 bases each). V was shortened by 9 bases and J by 1 base, with 11 bases between the two germline ends. The CDR3 is 13 amino acids. Germline V gives CDR1 KGHDR, CDR2 SFDVKD. The CDR3 sequence is CATARDGQETQYF. The DNA of the CDR3 is TGTGCCACCGCTAGGGACGGCCAAGAGACCCAGTACTTC.

As regards this clonotype: A much larger clone differs by one base, so this may be a read error. The chain employs TRBV7-9 and TRBJ1-3; D unclear. Trimming cost V 6 bases and J 2 bases, with 5 bases left between them. The CDR3 totals 12 residues. The germline V gene encodes CDR1 SEHNR and CDR2 FQNEAQ (reference sequence). CDR3 protein: CASRLAGNTIYF. The DNA for the CDR3 is TGTGCCAGCAGACTGGCTGGAAACACCATATATTTT.

This clonotype was seen repeatedly, ten times or more. CDR3 loop: CASSLGVGDYGYTF. Here the CDR3 DNA reads TGTGCCAGCAGCCTTGGAGTCGGGGACTATGGCTACACCTTC. V gene TRBV7-3 combines with J gene TRBJ1-2; D unresolved. Germline CDR1 reads SGHTA; CDR2 reads FQGTGA. The CDR3 has 14 amino acids. Trimming took 5 bases from V and 3 from J, leaving 13 bases between them.

The V and J genes are TRBV7-9 and TRBJ2-5; the D gene is possibly TRBD2 (6 bases). The V gene's germline CDR1 is SEHNR and CDR2 FQNEAQ (reference sequence). The CDR3 runs 16 residues. V was trimmed by 8 bases and J by 4 bases, leaving 23 bases between them. CDR3 residues: CASRGEGTAIGETQYF. As DNA, the CDR3 is TGTGCCAGCCGGGGTGAAGGGACTGCCATTGGAGAGACCCAGTACTTC.

This clonotype was found many times. The chain links TRBV7-3 to TRBJ2-5; TRBD1 is a possible D gene (6 bases). With 5 bases removed from V and 5 bases from J, the gap between germline ends came to 18 bases. This CDR3 has 15 amino acids. The germline V gene has CDR1 SGHTA and CDR2 FQGTGA. CDR3 in DNA: TGTGCCAGCAGCCCACAGGGTCTTACAACTGAGACCCAGTACTTC. Translation: CASSPQGLTTETQYF.

The chain is built from TRBV10-3 and TRBJ1-5; D is undetermined. The length of the CDR3 is 13 residues. CDR1 and CDR2 (germline): ENHRY, SYGVKD. The ends were cut back, 2 bases at V and 6 bases at J, with 8 bases in the middle. This CDR3 is CAISEGGSQPQHF. CDR3 coding DNA: TGTGCCATCAGTGAGGGCGGCTCTCAGCCCCAGCATTTT.

The chain has TRBV7-3 and TRBJ2-5; 9 positions match TRBD1. The CDR3 length is 13 residues. CDR1 SGHTA and CDR2 FQGTGA come from the germline V gene. V lost 7 bases, J lost 9 bases, and 9 bases stayed unmatched. In nucleotides, the CDR3 is TGTGCCAGCACCTTCGGGACAGGGAGGGCCCAGTACTTC. Its protein is CASTFGTGRAQYF.

This chain joins TRBV7-2 and TRBJ1-1, with D uncertain. CDR1 is SGHTA, CDR2 FQGNSA, per germline. The length of the CDR3 is 13 residues. V lost 5 bases to trimming and J lost 5 bases, with 12 bases between them. CDR3 nucleotide sequence: TGTGCCAGCAGCCTCCAGTCTTGGACTGAAGCTTTCTTT. It specifies CASSLQSWTEAFF.

This chain joins TRBV7-3 and TRBJ1-3, with a possible D match to TRBD1 (6 bases). Trimming took off 6 bases at V and 6 bases at J, with 27 bases between the two ends. Looked up from germline, CDR1 is SGHTA and CDR2 is FQGTGA. The CDR3 has 18 residues. The CDR3 reads CASSGMRQVQFPANTIYF. CDR3 coding DNA: TGTGCCAGCAGTGGTATGCGACAGGTTCAGTTTCCTGCAAACACCATATATTTT.

The rearrangement joins TRBV15 to TRBJ1-2, with unresolved D. The CDR3 totals 14 residues. The V end lost 2 bases, the J end lost 8 bases, and 15 bases lay between the germline ends. Per germline, CDR1 LNHNV and CDR2 YYDKDF (reference sequence). CDR3 residues: CATSRKDGSLGYTF. The CDR3 DNA reads TGTGCCACCAGCAGAAAGGACGGCTCGTTAGGCTACACCTTC.

The chain has TRBV12-3 or TRBV12-4 and TRBJ2-7; D call uncertain. This CDR3 contains 13 residues. Trimming took 7 bases from V and 6 from J, leaving 16 bases between them. CDR3 protein: CASNSKGQTEQYF. DNA of the CDR3: TGTGCCAGCAATTCCAAGGGTCAAACCGAGCAGTACTTC.

This chain links TRBV7-6 with TRBJ2-5, with 14 bases lining up with TRBD2. Germline V gene sequence: CDR1 SGHVS, CDR2 FNYEAQ. This CDR3 region has 16 residues. Trimming took 5 bases from V and 8 from J; bases not matched to a gene: 10. The CDR3 reads CASSLRLAGGRKTQYF. The CDR3, as DNA: TGTGCCAGCAGCCTAAGACTAGCGGGAGGGCGGAAAACCCAGTACTTC.

With respect to this clonotype: A much larger clone lies a single base off, so this may be a read error. V gene TRBV2 combines with J gene TRBJ2-5; D tentatively fits TRBD1 or TRBD2 (5 bases each). Germline-derived CDR1 and CDR2 are SNHLY and FYNNEI. This CDR3 is 14 amino acids long. V was pared by 4 bases and J by 4 bases, with 13 bases between. DNA for the CDR3: TGTGCCAGCAGTGGGGGACCGATTGGAGAGACCCAGTACTTC. This codes for CASSGGPIGETQYF.

This clonotype was counted a few times. The gene calls are TRBV2 and TRBJ2-7; D call uncertain. The CDR3 extends over 14 amino acids. V was clipped by 2 bases and J by 6 bases, with 14 bases between them. Germline V gene data show CDR1 as SNHLY and CDR2 as FYNNEI. This chain's CDR3 is CASSESRLVAEQYF. Written as DNA, the CDR3 is TGTGCCAGCAGTGAAAGTAGGCTCGTGGCCGAGCAGTACTTC. Filled out from reference TRBV2 and TRBJ2-7, the complete variable domain reads EPEVTQTPSHQVTQMGQEVILRCVPISNHLYFYWYRQILGQKVEFLVSFYNNEISEKSEIFDDQFSVERPDGSNFTLKIRSTKLEDSAMYFCASSESRLVAEQYFGPGTRLTVT.

The DNA of the CDR3 is TGCAGTGCTAGAGGCCTTGACAGGGCGGCGAACACTGAAGCTTTCTTT. The encoded protein is CSARGLDRAANTEAFF. The chain uses TRBV20-1 and TRBJ1-1; 7 nucleotides agree with TRBD1. Trimming cost V 1 base and J 1 base; bases outside gene matches: 9. The CDR3 is 16 amino acids. Germline V gene data show CDR1 as DFQATT and CDR2 as SNEGSKA (reference sequence).

Notes on this clonotype: A single base separates this from a much larger clone, so it may be a read error. The chain couples TRBV29-1 to TRBJ2-7, with D uncertain. With the DNA end fitting TRBJ2-1 better, the J assignment may be wrong. Germline V gene lookup returns CDR1 SQVTM and CDR2 ANQGSEA. The length of the CDR3 is 11 residues. CDR3 loop: CSALILYEQFF. DNA of the CDR3: TGCAGCGCCCTAATCCTCTACGAGCAGTTCTTC.

This clonotype has a count of ten or more. The chain combines TRBV10-2 with TRBJ2-7, with 10 nucleotides matching TRBD1. CDR1 and CDR2 (germline): WSHSY, SAAADI. This CDR3 spans 15 amino acids. The V segment lost 6 bases and the J segment 0 bases; nucleotides outside the gene matches: 5. Here the CDR3 reads CASRGTGDISYEQYF. The CDR3 bases are TGCGCCAGCAGGGGGACAGGGGACATCTCCTACGAGCAGTACTTC.

This clonotype has a count of ten or more. The rearrangement uses TRBV2 and TRBJ1-5, with no clear D. Germline V gives CDR1 SNHLY, CDR2 FYNNEI. This CDR3 is built from 14 residues. Trimming removed 6 bases from V and 0 bases from J, with 9 bases in between. CDR3 nucleotides: TGTGCCAGCAGGGTTACGGATAGCAATCAGCCCCAGCATTTT. It translates to CASRVTDSNQPQHF.

The chain links TRBV29-1 to TRBJ1-4; 7 nucleotides match TRBD1. The CDR3 length is 14 residues. CDR1 and CDR2 (germline): SQVTM, ANQGSEA. V lost 6 bases, J lost 8 bases, and 12 bases stayed unmatched. The CDR3 DNA follows: TGCAGCGTGACAGGGAGGGACAGATCGGAAAAACTGTTTTTT. It is translated as CSVTGRDRSEKLFF.

The gene calls are TRBV20-1 and TRBJ2-5; 8 bases match TRBD2. From germline, CDR1 is DFQATT and CDR2 SNEGSKA (reference sequence). The CDR3 runs to 13 residues. The V gene end was trimmed by 5 bases and the J gene end by 3 bases; junction bases not matched to a gene: 5. The CDR3 DNA reads TGCAGTGCTGTCACTAGCGGAAAAGAGACCCAGTACTTC. Amino acid sequence: CSAVTSGKETQYF.

The chain uses TRBV29-1 and TRBJ1-2; D gene unclear. The CDR3 length is 13 residues. V gave up 2 bases and J gave up 2 bases, with 9 bases separating them. Germline-derived CDR1 and CDR2 are SQVTM and ANQGSEA. CDR3 sequence (DNA): TGCAGCGTTGAACCCCCGGGGAACTATGGCTACACCTTC. Its translation is CSVEPPGNYGYTF.

This clonotype was seen at least ten times. CDR3 DNA: TGTGCCGGCCGGGGCAACTATGGCTACACCTTC. It codes for CAGRGNYGYTF. This chain joins TRBV7-9 and TRBJ1-2, with a weak D call TRBD1 (5 bases). Germline lookup yields CDR1 SEHNR and CDR2 FQNEAQ (reference sequence). V was pared by 11 bases and J by 2 bases, with 9 bases between. This CDR3 comprises 11 residues.